Listed here are 14 T cell receptor beta chains from one sample, sequenced in a study of spatial heterogeneity in lung cancer. Specified time point: sample taken at primary tumor resection. Whole RNA was taken from tumor, nontumor lung or frozen PBMC; it was then sequenced unsorted. TCRdb processed the 5' RACE reads anew with MiXCR; each CDR3 protein has one entry. Of 10,000 to 15,000 distinct CDR3 sequences in the sample, 12% to 15% were seen once. The sequenced sample was PBMCs, obtained at surgery. Receptors originate from a male donor with early-stage non-small cell lung cancer.

V usage is TRBV7-6 and J usage is TRBJ2-7; 10 bases are shared with TRBD1. With V trimmed by 4 bases and J by 3 bases, 6 bases remained unmatched. CDR1 and CDR2 (germline): SGHVS, FNYEAQ. This CDR3 is built from 15 residues. DNA for the CDR3: TGTGCCAGCAGCTCAGGGACAGGGGAGGGCTACGAGCAGTACTTC. Amino acid sequence: CASSSGTGEGYEQYF.

V is TRBV28 and J is TRBJ2-7; D possibly corresponds to TRBD2 (6 bases). The CDR3 contains 13 residues. Germline V gene sequence: CDR1 MDHEN, CDR2 SYDVKM. Trimming took off 6 bases at V and 2 bases at J, with 11 bases between the two ends. CDR3 sequence reads: CASSGGEAYEQYF. The CDR3 DNA sequence: TGTGCCAGCAGCGGAGGGGAGGCCTACGAGCAGTACTTC.

This clonotype was seen more than once but under ten times. The rearrangement links TRBV12-3 or TRBV12-4 to TRBJ2-2; TRBD2 matches at 8 bases. The CDR3 contains 15 residues. Unmatched junction bases numbered 4, after V lost 2 bases and J lost 5 bases. The CDR3 sequence: CASSLTSGGTGELFF. CDR3 sequence (DNA): TGTGCCAGCAGTTTAACTAGCGGAGGGACCGGGGAGCTGTTTTTT.

The rearrangement uses TRBV7-2 and TRBJ1-5; D uncertain. Trimming removed 0 bases from V and 7 bases from J, with 7 bases in between. CDR3 size: 13 residues. From germline, CDR1 is SGHTA and CDR2 FQGNSA. CDR3 DNA sequence: TGTGCCAGCAGCTTAGCCAGCCTGCAGCCCCAGCATTTT. Encoded protein: CASSLASLQPQHF.

This clonotype was observed a single time. The CDR3 DNA follows: TGCGCCAGCAGCCTCTCCAGGGTTTCCTACAATGAGCAGTTCTTC. Protein product: CASSLSRVSYNEQFF. V is TRBV4-1 and J is TRBJ2-1, with D possibly matching TRBD1 (5 bases). Germline assignment: CDR1 MGHRA and CDR2 YSYEKL. Trimming removed 4 bases at V and 1 base at J, with 11 bases between. CDR3 length equals 15 residues.

This chain uses TRBV7-2 with TRBJ2-7; D not certain. The CDR3 contains 17 residues. The germline V gene has CDR1 SGHTA and CDR2 FQGNSA. V gave up 2 bases and J gave up 2 bases, with 19 bases separating them. CDR3 DNA sequence: TGTGCCAGCAGCTTATCACTAAGGACCGTAACCCCCTACGAGCAGTACTTC. Translating it yields CASSLSLRTVTPYEQYF.

The chain combines TRBV6-5 with TRBJ2-7; 7 bases are shared with TRBD2. Germline V gives CDR1 MNHEY, CDR2 SVGAGI. The CDR3 consists of 13 residues. The junction had 8 bases not matched to a gene; V was cut back by 6 bases and J by 6 bases. The CDR3 spells CASSPLGGSEQYF. For the CDR3, the DNA is TGTGCCAGCAGCCCCCTGGGAGGGTCCGAGCAGTACTTC.

The genes are TRBV9 and TRBJ2-1; D may be TRBD2 (6 bases). Germline CDR1 and CDR2: SGDLS and YYNGEE. V was clipped by 2 bases and J by 5 bases, with 11 bases between them. This CDR3 has 14 residues. CDR3 nucleotides: TGTGCCAGCAGCGTCTCGGGGGAGAACAATGAGCAGTTCTTC. Translation gives CASSVSGENNEQFF.

This clonotype is a singleton in its sample. The chain links TRBV6-2 or TRBV6-3 to TRBJ2-7; D is unclear. Trimming left V 4 bases short and J 7 bases short, with 14 bases between. From germline, CDR1 is MNHEY and CDR2 SVGEGT. The CDR3 runs 13 residues. The DNA of the CDR3 is TGTGCCAGCAGTTCCAATTGGTTCGGTGAGCAGTACGTC. As protein: CASSSNWFGEQYV.

The CDR3 loop reads CSARQGVSNQPQHF. In nucleotides, the CDR3 is TGCAGTGCTAGACAGGGGGTAAGCAATCAGCCCCAGCATTTT. The chain employs TRBV20-1 and TRBJ1-5; 7 bases map to TRBD1. The CDR3 spans 14 residues. With 2 bases clipped from V and 1 base from J, the junction kept 2 bases outside the gene matches. Germline CDR1 reads DFQATT; CDR2 reads SNEGSKA (reference sequence).

This clonotype came up a few times. The gene calls are TRBV7-9 and TRBJ2-4, with D perhaps assigned TRBD1 or TRBD2 (5 bases each). V lost 8 bases, J lost 3 bases, and 8 bases lay in between. The CDR3 spans 12 residues. CDR1 and CDR2 from the germline V gene are SEHNR and FQNEAQ (reference sequence). Here the CDR3 DNA reads TGTGCCAGCGGGGGTGTCAAAAACATTCAGTACTTC. This codes for CASGGVKNIQYF. The full variable domain, its missing parts supplied by reference TRBV7-9 and TRBJ2-4, is DTGVSQNPRHKITKRGQNVTFRCDPISEHNRLYWYRQTLGQGPEFLTYFQNEAQLEKSRLLSDRFSAERPKGSFSTLEIQRTEQGDSAMYLCASGGVKNIQYFGAGTRLSVL.

The rearrangement uses TRBV6-1 and TRBJ2-7, with 8 bases lining up with TRBD1. V was clipped by 5 bases and J by 0 bases; unmatched bases: 9. CDR3 length: 16 residues. Germline V gene lookup returns CDR1 MNHNS and CDR2 SASEGT. CDR3 in DNA: TGTGCCAGCAGTTCGAGCCGGGACAGGAGCTCCTACGAGCAGTACTTC. Protein: CASSSSRDRSSYEQYF.

This clonotype occurred a few times. The rearrangement joins TRBV2 to TRBJ2-3, with D perhaps matching TRBD1 or TRBD2 (5 bases each). CDR1 SNHLY and CDR2 FYNNEI come from the germline V gene. This CDR3 contains 14 residues. Trimming removed 0 bases from V and 8 bases from J, with 12 bases in between. CDR3 residues: CASSEAGDFTTQYF. The DNA of the CDR3 is TGTGCCAGCAGTGAAGCGGGGGATTTTACTACGCAGTATTTT.

In nucleotides, the CDR3 is TGTGCCAGCAGCCCCCTAGCGGCCTACAATGAGCAGTTCTTC. Translating gives CASSPLAAYNEQFF. V and J are TRBV11-2 and TRBJ2-1, with 7 bases identical to TRBD2. Germline-derived CDR1 and CDR2 are SGHAT and FQNNGV. This CDR3 has 14 amino acids. With 5 bases clipped from V and 2 bases from J, the junction kept 3 bases outside the gene matches.